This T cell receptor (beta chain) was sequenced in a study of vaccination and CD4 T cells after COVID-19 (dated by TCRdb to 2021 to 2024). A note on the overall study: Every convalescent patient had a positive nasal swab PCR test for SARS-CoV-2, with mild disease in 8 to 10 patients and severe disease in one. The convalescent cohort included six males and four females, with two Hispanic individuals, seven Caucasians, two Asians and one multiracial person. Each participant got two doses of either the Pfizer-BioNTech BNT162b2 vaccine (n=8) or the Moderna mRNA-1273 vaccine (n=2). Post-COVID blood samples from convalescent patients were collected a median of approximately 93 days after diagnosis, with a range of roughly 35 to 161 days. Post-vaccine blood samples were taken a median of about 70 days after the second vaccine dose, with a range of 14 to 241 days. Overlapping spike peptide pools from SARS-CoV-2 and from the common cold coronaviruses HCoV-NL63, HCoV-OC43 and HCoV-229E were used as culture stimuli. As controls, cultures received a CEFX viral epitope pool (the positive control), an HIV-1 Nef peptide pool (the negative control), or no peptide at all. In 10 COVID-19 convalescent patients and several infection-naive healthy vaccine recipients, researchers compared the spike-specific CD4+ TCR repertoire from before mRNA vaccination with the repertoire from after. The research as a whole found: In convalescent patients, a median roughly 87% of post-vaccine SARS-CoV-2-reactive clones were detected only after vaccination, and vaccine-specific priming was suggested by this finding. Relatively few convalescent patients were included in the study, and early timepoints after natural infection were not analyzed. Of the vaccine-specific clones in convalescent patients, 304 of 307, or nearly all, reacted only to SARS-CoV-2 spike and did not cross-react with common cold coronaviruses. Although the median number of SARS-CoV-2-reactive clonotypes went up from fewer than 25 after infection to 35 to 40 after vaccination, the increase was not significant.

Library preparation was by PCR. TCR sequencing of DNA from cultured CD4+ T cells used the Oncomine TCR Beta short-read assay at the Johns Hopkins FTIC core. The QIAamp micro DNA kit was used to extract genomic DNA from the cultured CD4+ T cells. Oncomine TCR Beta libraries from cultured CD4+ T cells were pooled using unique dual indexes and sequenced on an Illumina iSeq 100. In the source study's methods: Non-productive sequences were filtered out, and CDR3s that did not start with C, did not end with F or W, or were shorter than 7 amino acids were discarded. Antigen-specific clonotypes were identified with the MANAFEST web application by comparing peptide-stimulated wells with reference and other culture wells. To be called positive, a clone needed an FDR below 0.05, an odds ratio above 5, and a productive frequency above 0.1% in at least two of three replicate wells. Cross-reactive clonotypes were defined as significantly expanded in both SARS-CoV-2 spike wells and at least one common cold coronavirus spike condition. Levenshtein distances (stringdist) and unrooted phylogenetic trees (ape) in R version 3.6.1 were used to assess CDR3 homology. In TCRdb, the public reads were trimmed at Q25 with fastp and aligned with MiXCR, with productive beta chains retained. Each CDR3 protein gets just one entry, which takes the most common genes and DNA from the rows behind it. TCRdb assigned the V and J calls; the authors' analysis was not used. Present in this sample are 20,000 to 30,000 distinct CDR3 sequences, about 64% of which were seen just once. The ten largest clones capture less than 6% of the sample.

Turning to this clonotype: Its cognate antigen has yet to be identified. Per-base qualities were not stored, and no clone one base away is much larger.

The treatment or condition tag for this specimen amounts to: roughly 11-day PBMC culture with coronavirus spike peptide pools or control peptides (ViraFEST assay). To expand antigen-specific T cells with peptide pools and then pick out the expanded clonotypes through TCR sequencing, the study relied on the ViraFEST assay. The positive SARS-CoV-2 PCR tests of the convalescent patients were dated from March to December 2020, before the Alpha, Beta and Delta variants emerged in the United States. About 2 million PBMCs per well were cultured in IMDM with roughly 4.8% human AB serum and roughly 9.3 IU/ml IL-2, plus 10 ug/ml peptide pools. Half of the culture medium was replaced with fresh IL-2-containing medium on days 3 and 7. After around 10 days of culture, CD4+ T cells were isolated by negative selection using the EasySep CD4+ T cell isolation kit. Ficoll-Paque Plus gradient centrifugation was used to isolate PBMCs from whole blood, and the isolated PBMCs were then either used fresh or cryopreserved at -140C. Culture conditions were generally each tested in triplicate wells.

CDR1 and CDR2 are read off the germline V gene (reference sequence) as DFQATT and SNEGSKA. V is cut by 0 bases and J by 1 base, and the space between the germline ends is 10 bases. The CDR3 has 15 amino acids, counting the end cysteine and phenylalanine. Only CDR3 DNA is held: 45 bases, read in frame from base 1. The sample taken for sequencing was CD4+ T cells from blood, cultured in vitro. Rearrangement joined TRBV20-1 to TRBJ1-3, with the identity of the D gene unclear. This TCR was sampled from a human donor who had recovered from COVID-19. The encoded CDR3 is CSARDHGVSGNTIYF. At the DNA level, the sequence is TGCAGTGCTAGAGATCATGGGGTATCTGGAAACACCATATATTTT.